The T cell receptor beta chain described here comes from a study of blood T cell repertoires in COVID-19. Study information: Some COVID-19 samples were acute and others convalescent; all came from the United States, Italy and Spain. From T cells, B-cell-depleted T cells, or PBMCs came the material, which was cDNA or gDNA.

Produced via immunoSEQ multiplex PCR; TCRdb's table is partial and in-frame only. The table has a few hundred thousand clones, 80% seen once. Living in 24 US areas, the participants were between 18 and 89 years of age. Participant-given clinical history determined each cohort assignment. Per the germline V gene, CDR1 is SGHKS and CDR2 is YYEKEE (reference sequence). V gave up 4 bases and J gave up 5 bases; unmatched junction bases: 12. The CDR3 totals 17 residues. Sequenced input: PBMCs or T cells enriched from blood (not recorded which). J is TRBJ2-7 and V is TRBV5-5, with TRBD2 matching over 13 bases. The TCR comes from a woman in her forties with acute COVID-19. The CDR3 DNA sequence: TGTGCCAGCAGCCGCGGGACTAGCGGGACCCGTACAAACGAGCAGTACTTC. This translates into CASSRGTSGTRTNEQYF.